Each of the 14 T cell receptor beta chains below was sequenced from the same sample in a study of beta chain features in type 1 diabetes. The authors reverse transcribed all of the isolated RNA, so sequencing captured expressed TCRB transcripts. Only in-frame clones appear in the TCRdb table, and some are missing; sequencing was by immunoSEQ multiplex PCR. The sample has around 240,000 clones, 55% to 70% seen once. Specimen: naive CD4+ T cells from blood. The receptors stem from a man aged 30 to 45 in good health.

The chain links TRBV30 to TRBJ2-7; D gene uncertain. Germline V CDR1 and CDR2: GTSNPN, SVGIG (reference sequence). This CDR3 has 15 residues. V was trimmed by 0 bases and J by 2 bases, leaving 14 bases between them. The CDR3 DNA is TGTGCCTGGAGTGTACCCCATGGACCGGCCTACGAGCAGTACTTC. Translation gives CAWSVPHGPAYEQYF.

The chain has TRBV7-9 and TRBJ2-7; 8 bases are shared with TRBD1. The CDR3 runs to 13 residues. Germline assignment: CDR1 SEHNR and CDR2 FQNEAQ (reference sequence). The V and J ends lost 5 bases and 7 bases, in that order; junction bases with no gene match: 7. For the CDR3, the DNA is TGTGCCAGCAGCCCGCAGGGGGCGTGGGAGCAGTACTTC. Encoded protein: CASSPQGAWEQYF. Variable domain in full (rest from reference TRBV7-9 and TRBJ2-7): DTGVSQNPRHKITKRGQNVTFRCDPISEHNRLYWYRQTLGQGPEFLTYFQNEAQLEKSRLLSDRFSAERPKGSFSTLEIQRTEQGDSAMYLCASSPQGAWEQYFGPGTRLTVT.

V usage is TRBV30 and J usage is TRBJ1-2, with D maybe TRBD1 (6 bases). The V gene lost 5 bases and the J gene lost 3 bases, with 10 bases spanning the gap. CDR3 length: 12 amino acids. The germline V gene encodes CDR1 GTSNPN and CDR2 SVGIG (reference sequence). The CDR3 reads CAWAQGYYGYTF. Here the CDR3 DNA reads TGTGCCTGGGCACAGGGCTACTATGGCTACACCTTC.

The chain is built from TRBV7-2 and TRBJ2-7; unclear D gene. Trimming left V 1 base short and J 4 bases short, with 5 bases between. The CDR3 has 12 amino acids. CDR1 is SGHTA, CDR2 FQGNSA, per germline. DNA for the CDR3: TGTGCCAGCAGCTTAGTAACGTACGAGCAGTACTTC. The encoded protein is CASSLVTYEQYF. The whole variable domain, filled in from reference TRBV7-2 and TRBJ2-7, reads GAGVSQSPSNKVTEKGKDVELRCDPISGHTALYWYRQSLGQGLEFLIYFQGNSAPDKSGLPSDRFSAERTGGSVSTLTIQRTQQEDSAVYLCASSLVTYEQYFGPGTRLTVT.

This clone was counted a few times. The chain uses TRBV14 and TRBJ2-1; 13 positions match TRBD2. Per germline, CDR1 SGHDN and CDR2 FVKESK. V dropped 5 bases and J dropped 7; count of bases not matched to a gene: 8. This CDR3 spans 16 amino acids. CDR3 amino acids: CASSELAGGFLNEQFF. The CDR3 nucleotides read TGTGCCAGCAGCGAACTAGCGGGAGGGTTTTTGAATGAGCAGTTCTTC.

J is TRBJ2-3 and V is TRBV4-1; TRBD1 agrees at 9 bases. V lost 6 bases and J lost 5; bases outside the gene matches: 6. The CDR3 runs 14 residues. CDR1 MGHRA and CDR2 YSYEKL come from the germline V gene. The CDR3 here is CASRPDRGKDTQYF. CDR3 DNA: TGCGCCAGCAGACCAGACAGGGGGAAAGATACGCAGTATTTT.

The genes are TRBV7-2 and TRBJ2-4, with a tentative D call TRBD2 (6 bases). Trimming removed 5 bases at V and 1 base at J, with 15 bases between. This CDR3 contains 16 residues. Germline V gene data show CDR1 as SGHTA and CDR2 as FQGNSA. The CDR3 coding sequence is TGTGCCAGCAGCCAAGGAGGGTGGGCTGCCAAAAACATTCAGTACTTC. Residues: CASSQGGWAAKNIQYF.

The CDR3 coding sequence is TGTGCCTGGAGTGTCGGCGGGAGGCTTAGATCCTACAATGAGCAGTTCTTC. Translated: CAWSVGGRLRSYNEQFF. The chain is built from TRBV30 and TRBJ2-1, with 8 bases identical to TRBD2. J was trimmed by 1 base and V by 0 bases; bases with no gene match: 8. Per the germline V gene, CDR1 is GTSNPN and CDR2 is SVGIG (reference sequence). CDR3 size: 17 residues.

V gene TRBV25-1 combines with J gene TRBJ2-7, with unresolved D. There are 15 residues in the CDR3. Trimming stripped 4 bases from V and 3 bases from J, with 16 bases between. Germline CDR1 MGHDK, CDR2 SYGVNS. The CDR3 coding sequence is TGTGCCAGCAGTGGTTTGGCAGTTCAGGACTACGAGCAGTACTTC. Protein sequence: CASSGLAVQDYEQYF.

There are a few counts of this clone. V and J are TRBV7-8 and TRBJ2-5; weak D call: TRBD2 (6 bases). CDR3 length: 14 residues. Germline V gene data show CDR1 as SGHVS and CDR2 as FQNEAQ. V lost 1 base and J 5 bases, leaving 11 bases between the germline ends. CDR3 DNA sequence: TGTGCCAGCAGCTTAGTTGGGGGGAGGGAGACCCAGTACTTC. Translation gives CASSLVGGRETQYF.

The V gene is TRBV6-5, the J gene TRBJ2-1; 7 bases are a match to TRBD1. After removal of 0 bases from V and 7 bases from J, the junction contained 3 bases not matched to a gene. CDR3 length equals 14 residues. The V gene's germline CDR1 is MNHEY and CDR2 SVGAGI. This chain's CDR3 is CASSYSTGMNEQFF. CDR3 nucleotide sequence: TGTGCCAGCAGTTACTCGACAGGGATGAATGAGCAGTTCTTC.

The gene calls are TRBV6-5 and TRBJ1-1; tentative D call: TRBD1 (5 bases). With 0 bases removed from V and 10 bases from J, the gap between germline ends came to 15 bases. This CDR3 has 14 amino acids. Germline loops: CDR1 MNHEY, CDR2 SVGAGI. For the CDR3, the DNA is TGTGCCAGCAGTTACTCGGCCAGGGCTTATGGAGCTTTCTTT. Translated, it gives CASSYSARAYGAFF.

The rearrangement links TRBV15 to TRBJ2-7; no clear D gene. CDR1 is LNHNV, CDR2 YYDKDF, per germline (reference sequence). CDR3 length: 14 amino acids. The V and J ends lost 1 base and 0 bases respectively, with 7 bases between them. CDR3 sequence (DNA): TGTGCCACCAGCAGAGTCCCAAGCTCCTACGAGCAGTACTTC. This encodes CATSRVPSSYEQYF.

The J gene is TRBJ2-1, the V gene TRBV4-3; D perhaps matches TRBD2 (5 bases). Trimming removed 0 bases at V and 5 bases at J, with 14 bases between. The V gene's germline CDR1 is LGHNA and CDR2 YSLEER. CDR3 size: 16 residues. Here the CDR3 DNA reads TGCGCCAGCAGCCAAGATTTGACGGGATACCACAATGAGCAGTTCTTC. As protein: CASSQDLTGYHNEQFF.